Sequencing of this T cell receptor (beta chain) was carried out in a study of cytomegalovirus exposure and HLA in healthy donors. Whole-study findings and limits: Immune exposure information comprised only CMV serostatus. V- and J-gene trimming of TCR beta was linked (in a later analysis) to a missense DCLRE1C variant. The authors judged a highly shared variant cluster likely a sequencing artifact.

In the PCR, 60 Vbeta and 13 Jbeta primers were used. The table came from immunoSEQ multiplex PCR; TCRdb's copy has only in-frame clones and leaves some out. The profile shows some 250,000 clones, roughly 82% of them singletons. Trimming left V 4 bases short and J 0 bases short, with 14 bases between. There are 17 residues in the CDR3. Germline V gene sequence: CDR1 SGHDT, CDR2 YYEEEE. With regard to this clone: The antigen is undetermined.

The donors (healthy individuals) were bone marrow donors. The chain carries TRBV5-6 and TRBJ1-6; no clear D. This sequence was found in a woman aged 40-49 years in good health and CMV-seropositive. The sample comprised PBMCs. This chain's CDR3 is CASSAGYTSSYNSPLHF. CDR3 sequence (DNA): TGTGCCAGCAGCGCGGGGTATACTAGCTCCTATAATTCACCCCTCCACTTT.